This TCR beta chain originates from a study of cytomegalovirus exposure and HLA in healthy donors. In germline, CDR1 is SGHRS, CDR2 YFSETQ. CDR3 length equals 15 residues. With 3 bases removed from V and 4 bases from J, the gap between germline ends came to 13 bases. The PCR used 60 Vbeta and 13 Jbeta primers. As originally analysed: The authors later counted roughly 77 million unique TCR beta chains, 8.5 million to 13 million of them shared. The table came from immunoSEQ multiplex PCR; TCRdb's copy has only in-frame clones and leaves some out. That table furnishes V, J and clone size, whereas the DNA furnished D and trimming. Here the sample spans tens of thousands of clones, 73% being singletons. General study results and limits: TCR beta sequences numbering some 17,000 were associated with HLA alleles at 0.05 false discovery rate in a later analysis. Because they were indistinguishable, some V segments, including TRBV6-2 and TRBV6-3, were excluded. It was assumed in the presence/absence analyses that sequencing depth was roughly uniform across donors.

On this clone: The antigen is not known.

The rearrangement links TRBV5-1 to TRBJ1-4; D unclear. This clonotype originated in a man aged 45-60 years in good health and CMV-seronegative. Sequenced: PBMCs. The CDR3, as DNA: TGCGCCAGCAGCTCTGTTGCGGGAGATAATGAAAAACTGTTTTTT. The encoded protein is CASSSVAGDNEKLFF.